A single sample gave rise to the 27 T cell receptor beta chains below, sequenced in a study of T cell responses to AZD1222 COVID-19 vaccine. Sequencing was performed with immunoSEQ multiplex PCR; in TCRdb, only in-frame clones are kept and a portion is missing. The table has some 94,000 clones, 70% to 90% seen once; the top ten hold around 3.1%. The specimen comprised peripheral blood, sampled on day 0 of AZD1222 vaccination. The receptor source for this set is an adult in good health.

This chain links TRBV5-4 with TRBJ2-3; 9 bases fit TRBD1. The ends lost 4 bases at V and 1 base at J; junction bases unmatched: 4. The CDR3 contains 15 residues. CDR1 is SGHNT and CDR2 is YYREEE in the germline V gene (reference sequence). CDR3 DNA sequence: TGTGCCAGCAGCGGCCGGGACAGGGGCACAGATACGCAGTATTTT. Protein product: CASSGRDRGTDTQYF.

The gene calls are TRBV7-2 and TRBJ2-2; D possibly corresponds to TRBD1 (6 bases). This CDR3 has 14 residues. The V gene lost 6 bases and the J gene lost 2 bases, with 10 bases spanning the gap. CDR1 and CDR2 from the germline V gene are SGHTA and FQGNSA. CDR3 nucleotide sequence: TGTGCCAGCAGATCGGACAGTAACACCGGGGAGCTGTTTTTT. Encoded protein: CASRSDSNTGELFF.

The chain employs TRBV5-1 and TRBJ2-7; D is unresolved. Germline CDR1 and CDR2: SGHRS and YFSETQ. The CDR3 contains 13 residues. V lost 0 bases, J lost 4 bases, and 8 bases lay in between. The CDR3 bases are TGCGCCAGCAGCTTGGTGTCAGGATACGAGCAGTACTTC. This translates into CASSLVSGYEQYF.

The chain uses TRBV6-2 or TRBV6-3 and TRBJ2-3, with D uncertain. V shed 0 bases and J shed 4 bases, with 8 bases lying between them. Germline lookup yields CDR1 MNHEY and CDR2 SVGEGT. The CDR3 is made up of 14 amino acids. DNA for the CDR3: TGTGCCAGCAGTTACTCTAGCCTAGCAGATACGCAGTATTTT. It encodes CASSYSSLADTQYF.

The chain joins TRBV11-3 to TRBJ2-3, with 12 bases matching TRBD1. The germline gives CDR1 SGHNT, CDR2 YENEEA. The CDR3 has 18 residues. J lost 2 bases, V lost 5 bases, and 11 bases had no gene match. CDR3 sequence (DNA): TGTGCCAGCAGCAAGAGGGACAGGGGGCCCCAACCCACAGATACGCAGTATTTT. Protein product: CASSKRDRGPQPTDTQYF.

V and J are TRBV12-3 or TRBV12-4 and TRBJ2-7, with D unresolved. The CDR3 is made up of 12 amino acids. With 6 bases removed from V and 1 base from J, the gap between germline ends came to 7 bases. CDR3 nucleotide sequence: TGTGCCAGCAGCACGCGGTCCTACGAGCAGTACTTC. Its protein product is CASSTRSYEQYF.

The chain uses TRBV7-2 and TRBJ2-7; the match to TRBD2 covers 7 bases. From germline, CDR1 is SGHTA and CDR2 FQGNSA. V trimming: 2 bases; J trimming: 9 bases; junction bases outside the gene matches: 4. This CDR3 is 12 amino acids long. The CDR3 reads CASSLPPGGQYF. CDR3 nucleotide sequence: TGTGCCAGCAGCTTACCACCGGGGGGGCAGTACTTC.

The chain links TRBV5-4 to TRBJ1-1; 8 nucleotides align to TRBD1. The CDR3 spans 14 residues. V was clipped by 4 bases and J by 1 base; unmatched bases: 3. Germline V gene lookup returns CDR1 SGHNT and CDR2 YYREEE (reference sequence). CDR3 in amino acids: CASSVTGANTEAFF. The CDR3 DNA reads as TGTGCCAGCAGCGTGACAGGGGCGAACACTGAAGCTTTCTTT.

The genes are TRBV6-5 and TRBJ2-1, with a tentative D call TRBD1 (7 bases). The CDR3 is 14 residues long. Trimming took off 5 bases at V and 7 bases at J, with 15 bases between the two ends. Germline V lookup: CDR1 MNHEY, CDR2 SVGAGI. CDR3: CASSTGAAGNEQFF. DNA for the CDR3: TGTGCCAGCAGTACAGGGGCGGCGGGGAATGAGCAGTTCTTC.

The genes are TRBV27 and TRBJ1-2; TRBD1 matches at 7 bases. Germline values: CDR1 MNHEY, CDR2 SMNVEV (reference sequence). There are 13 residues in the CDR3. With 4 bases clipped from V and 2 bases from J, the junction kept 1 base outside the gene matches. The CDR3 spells CASSSTGNYGYTF. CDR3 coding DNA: TGTGCCAGCAGTTCGACAGGGAACTATGGCTACACCTTC.

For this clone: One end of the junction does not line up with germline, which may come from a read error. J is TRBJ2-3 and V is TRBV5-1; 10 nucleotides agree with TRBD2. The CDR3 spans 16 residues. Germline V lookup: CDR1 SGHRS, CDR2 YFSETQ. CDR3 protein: CASSSGTSARTDTQYF. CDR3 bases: TGTGCCAGCAGCTCCGGGACTAGCGCTCGCACAGATACGCAGTATTTT.

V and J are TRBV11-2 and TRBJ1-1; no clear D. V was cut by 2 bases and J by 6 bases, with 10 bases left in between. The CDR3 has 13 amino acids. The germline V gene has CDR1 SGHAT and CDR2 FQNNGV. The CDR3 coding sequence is TGTGCCAGCAGCTTAAGAGGGAGGGCTGAAGCTTTCTTT. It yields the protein CASSLRGRAEAFF.

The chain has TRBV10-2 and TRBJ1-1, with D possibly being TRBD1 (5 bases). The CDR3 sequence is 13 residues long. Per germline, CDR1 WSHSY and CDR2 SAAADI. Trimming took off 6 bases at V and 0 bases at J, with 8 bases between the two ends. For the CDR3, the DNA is TGCGCCAGCAGGGGACCGGTGAACACTGAAGCTTTCTTT. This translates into CASRGPVNTEAFF.

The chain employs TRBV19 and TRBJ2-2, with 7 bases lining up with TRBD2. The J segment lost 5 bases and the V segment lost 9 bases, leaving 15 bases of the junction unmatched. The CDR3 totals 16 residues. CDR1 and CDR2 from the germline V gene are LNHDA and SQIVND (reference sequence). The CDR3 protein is CASQPRGFGGTGELFF. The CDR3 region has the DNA TGTGCCAGCCAACCGAGAGGGTTCGGGGGGACCGGGGAGCTGTTTTTT.

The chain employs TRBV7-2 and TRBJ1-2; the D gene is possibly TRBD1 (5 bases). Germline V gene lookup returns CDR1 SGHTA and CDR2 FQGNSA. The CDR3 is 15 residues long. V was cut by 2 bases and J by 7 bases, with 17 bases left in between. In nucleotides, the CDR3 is TGTGCCAGCAGCTTATACGGGGGTGTCTTTGGTGGCTACACCTTC. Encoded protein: CASSLYGGVFGGYTF.

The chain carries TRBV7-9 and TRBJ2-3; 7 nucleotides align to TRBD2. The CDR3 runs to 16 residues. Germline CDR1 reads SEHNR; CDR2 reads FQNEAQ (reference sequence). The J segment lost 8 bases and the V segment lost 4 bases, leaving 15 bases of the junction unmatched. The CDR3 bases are TGTGCCAGCAGCTCGCTATGGGACTACCCGCGGGGTACGCAGTATTTT. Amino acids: CASSSLWDYPRGTQYF.

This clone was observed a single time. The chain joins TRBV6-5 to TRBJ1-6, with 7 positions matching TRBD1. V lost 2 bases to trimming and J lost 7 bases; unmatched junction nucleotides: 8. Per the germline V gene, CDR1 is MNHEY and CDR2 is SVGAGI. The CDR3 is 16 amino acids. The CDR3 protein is CASSYARGQNNSPLHF. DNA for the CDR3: TGTGCCAGCAGTTACGCGCGGGGACAGAACAATTCACCCCTCCACTTT.

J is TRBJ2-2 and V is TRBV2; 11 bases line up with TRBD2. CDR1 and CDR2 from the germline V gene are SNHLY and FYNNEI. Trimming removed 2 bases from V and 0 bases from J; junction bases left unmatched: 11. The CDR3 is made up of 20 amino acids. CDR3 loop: CASSEPTSGRGLANTGELFF. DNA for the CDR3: TGTGCCAGCAGTGAACCCACTAGCGGGAGAGGCCTTGCGAACACCGGGGAGCTGTTTTTT.

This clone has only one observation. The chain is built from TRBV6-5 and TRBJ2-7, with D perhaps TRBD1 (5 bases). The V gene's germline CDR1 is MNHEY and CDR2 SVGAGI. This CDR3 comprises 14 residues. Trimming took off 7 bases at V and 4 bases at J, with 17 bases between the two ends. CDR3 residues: CASTKGSRGYEQYF. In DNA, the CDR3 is TGTGCCAGCACCAAAGGATCTAGGGGTTACGAGCAGTACTTC.

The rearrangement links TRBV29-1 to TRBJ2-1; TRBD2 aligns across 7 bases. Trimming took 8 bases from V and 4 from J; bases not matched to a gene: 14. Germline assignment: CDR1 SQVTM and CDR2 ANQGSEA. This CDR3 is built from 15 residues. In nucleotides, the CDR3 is TGCAGCAGTTTTGACTTGGGGAGGGATTACAATGAGCAGTTCTTC. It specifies CSSFDLGRDYNEQFF.

The chain's CDR3 is CASRDSGANVLTF. CDR3 sequence (DNA): TGTGCCAGCAGAGATTCTGGGGCCAACGTCCTGACTTTC. The rearrangement uses TRBV6-4 and TRBJ2-6; D gene ambiguous. The CDR3 covers 13 residues. V dropped 6 bases and J dropped 1 base, with 4 bases sitting between them. Germline CDR1 reads MRHNA; CDR2 reads SNTAGT.

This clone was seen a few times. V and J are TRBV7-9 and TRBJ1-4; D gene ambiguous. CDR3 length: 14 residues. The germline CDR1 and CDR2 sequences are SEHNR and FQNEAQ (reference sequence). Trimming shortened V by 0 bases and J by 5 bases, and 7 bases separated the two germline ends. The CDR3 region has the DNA TGTGCCAGCAGCTTAGCTGGCCGGAATGAAAAACTGTTTTTT. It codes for CASSLAGRNEKLFF.

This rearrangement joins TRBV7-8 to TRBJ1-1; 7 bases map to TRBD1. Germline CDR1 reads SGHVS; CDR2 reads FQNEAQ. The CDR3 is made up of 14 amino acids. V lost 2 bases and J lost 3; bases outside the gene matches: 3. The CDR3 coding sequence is TGTGCCAGCAGCTTAAACAGGGGCGACACTGAAGCTTTCTTT. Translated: CASSLNRGDTEAFF.

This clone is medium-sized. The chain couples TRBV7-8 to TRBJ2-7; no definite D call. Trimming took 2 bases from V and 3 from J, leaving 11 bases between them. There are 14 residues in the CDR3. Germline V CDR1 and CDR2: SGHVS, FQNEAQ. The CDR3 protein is CASSLLSDGYEQYV. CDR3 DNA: TGTGCCAGCAGCTTATTATCTGACGGCTACGAGCAGTACGTC.

The CDR3, as DNA: TGTGCCAGCAGTGGTCTAAAGGGGCCCTACGAGCAGTACTTC. Its protein product is CASSGLKGPYEQYF. This chain connects TRBV2 to TRBJ2-7, with D possibly being TRBD1 (5 bases). Germline V gene sequence: CDR1 SNHLY, CDR2 FYNNEI. V was clipped by 4 bases and J by 2 bases, with 12 bases between them. This CDR3 spans 14 amino acids. The whole variable domain, remainder taken from reference TRBV2 and TRBJ2-7, is EPEVTQTPSHQVTQMGQEVILRCVPISNHLYFYWYRQILGQKVEFLVSFYNNEISEKSEIFDDQFSVERPDGSNFTLKIRSTKLEDSAMYFCASSGLKGPYEQYFGPGTRLTVT.

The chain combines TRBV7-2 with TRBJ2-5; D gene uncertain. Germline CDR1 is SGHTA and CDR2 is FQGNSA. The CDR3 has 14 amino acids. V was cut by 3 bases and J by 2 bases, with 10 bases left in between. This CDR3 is CASSLALRQETQYF. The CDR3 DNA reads TGTGCCAGCAGCTTGGCCCTAAGGCAAGAGACCCAGTACTTC.

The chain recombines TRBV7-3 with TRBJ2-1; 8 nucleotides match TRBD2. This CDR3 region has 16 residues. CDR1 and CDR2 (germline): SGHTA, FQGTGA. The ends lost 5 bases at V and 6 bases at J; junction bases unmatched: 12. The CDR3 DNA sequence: TGTGCCAGCAGCCCATACCGGGGGGGCCCTGGCAATGAGCAGTTCTTC. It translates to CASSPYRGGPGNEQFF.